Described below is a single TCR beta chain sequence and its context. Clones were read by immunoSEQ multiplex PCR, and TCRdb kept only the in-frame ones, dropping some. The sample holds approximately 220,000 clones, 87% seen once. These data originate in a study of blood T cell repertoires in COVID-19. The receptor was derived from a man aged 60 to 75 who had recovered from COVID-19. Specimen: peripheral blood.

CDR3 sequence reads: CASSLGQANTGELFF. The CDR3 nucleotides read TGTGCCAGCAGCTTGGGACAGGCGAACACCGGGGAGCTGTTTTTT. The V gene is TRBV7-7, the J gene TRBJ2-2, with 8 bases aligning to TRBD1. Germline V gene data show CDR1 as SSHAT and CDR2 as FNYEAQ (reference sequence). The CDR3 is 15 residues long. J lost 0 bases, V lost 3 bases, and 0 bases had no gene match.